This T cell receptor beta chain came from a study of T cell responses to AZD1222 COVID-19 vaccine. Notes on the study in general: CD4 TCRs covered the whole spike, strongest at regions 160-218 and 743-854. Just a handful of AZD1222 recipients were seropositive at baseline.

Repertoires were generated with immunoSEQ multiplex PCR, while TCRdb's copy carries only in-frame clones and drops some. Of under 200,000 clones in the sample, roughly 94% were seen once. With respect to this clone: Its antigen is as yet unknown.

The CDR3 has 13 residues. Germline V gene lookup returns CDR1 MNHEY and CDR2 SMNVEV (reference sequence). V lost 7 bases, J lost 7 bases, and 8 bases stayed unmatched. The V gene is TRBV27, the J gene TRBJ1-2, with 8 bases fitting TRBD1. This sequence originates from an adult in good health. The source material was peripheral blood, sampled on day 0 of AZD1222 vaccination. The CDR3 DNA follows: TGTGCCAGCACCGACCCAGGGGGCATTGGCTACACCTTC. It translates to CASTDPGGIGYTF.